Presented here are 23 T cell receptor beta chains from one specimen sequenced in a study of T cells in Graves' hyperthyroidism and ophthalmopathy. What was amplified from RNA transcripts were TCR beta CDR3 regions. The primer set for the first-round RT-PCR of the TCR CDR3 was HTBI. Using its own MiXCR run on the multiplex PCR reads, TCRdb lists one record per CDR3 protein. There are roughly 400,000 distinct CDR3 sequences in the sample; over 13% occur only once, and 25% to 30% lies in the top ten. Sequencing was performed on blood. The receptor set was obtained from a man aged 45 to 65 with Graves' ophthalmopathy.

The rearrangement uses TRBV2 and TRBJ2-3; the D is unclear. Germline CDR1 reads SNHLY; CDR2 reads FYNNEI. V lost 3 bases and J 0 bases, leaving 4 bases between the germline ends. The CDR3 is 13 amino acids. The CDR3 sequence: CASSDDSTDTQYF. The CDR3 DNA follows: TGTGCCAGCAGTGATGACAGCACAGATACGCAGTATTTT.

This clonotype was counted a few times. This rearrangement joins TRBV7-6 to TRBJ2-5; 11 positions match TRBD2. The CDR3 has 15 amino acids. Trimming took 2 bases from V and 2 from J; bases not matched to a gene: 1. Looked up from germline, CDR1 is SGHVS and CDR2 is FNYEAQ. CDR3 nucleotides: TGTGCCAGCAGCTTAACTAGCGGGGGACAAGAGACCCAGTACTTC. Its protein is CASSLTSGGQETQYF. The full variable domain, its missing parts supplied by reference TRBV7-6 and TRBJ2-5, is GAGVSQSPRYKVTKRGQDVALRCDPISGHVSLYWYRQALGQGPEFLTYFNYEAQQDKSGLPNDRFSAERPEGSISTLTIQRTEQRDSAMYRCASSLTSGGQETQYFGPGTRLLVL.

Remarks on this clonotype: A much larger clonotype is one base distant, so this may be a read error. This sequence joins TRBV11-3 and TRBJ1-3, with TRBD1 identical over 8 bases. The CDR3 runs to 17 residues. In germline, CDR1 is SGHNT, CDR2 YENEEA. The CDR3 sequence: CASSPGSQGAAGNTMYF. In nucleotides, the CDR3 is TGTGCCAGCAGCCCTGGCTCGCAGGGGGCGGCTGGAAACACCATGTATTTT.

Remarks on this clonotype: This may arise from a read error, as a much more abundant clone is one base away. The chain is built from TRBV29-1 and TRBJ2-7; D gene unclear. CDR1 and CDR2 (germline): SQVTM, ANQGSEA. CDR3 length: 10 amino acids. Trimming stripped 8 bases from V and 2 bases from J, with 7 bases between. CDR3 sequence (DNA): TGCAGCATAAAAACCTACGAGCAGTACTTC. This translates into CSIKTYEQYF.

J is TRBJ1-5 and V is TRBV20-1; TRBD1 might be the D (6 bases). Per the germline V gene, CDR1 is DFQATT and CDR2 is SNEGSKA (reference sequence). The length of the CDR3 is 15 residues. Trimming shortened V by 5 bases and J by 3 bases, and 17 bases separated the two germline ends. The CDR3 region is CSAQRDIGLNQPQHF. The CDR3 nucleotides are TGCAGTGCTCAACGGGACATCGGACTCAATCAGCCCCAGCATTTT.

The sample holds many counts of this clonotype. This chain uses TRBV27 with TRBJ1-2, with D maybe TRBD1 (6 bases). This CDR3 contains 14 residues. Germline CDR1 is MNHEY and CDR2 is SMNVEV (reference sequence). The V end lost 6 bases, the J end lost 7 bases, and 18 bases lay between the germline ends. CDR3 sequence: CASSSDRRFSGYTF. The DNA for the CDR3 is TGTGCCAGCAGCTCCGACAGGCGATTTAGTGGCTACACCTTC.

This clonotype was counted many times. The V gene is TRBV18, the J gene TRBJ2-5; D call uncertain. Looked up from germline, CDR1 is KGHSH and CDR2 is LQKENI. The V end was cut by 3 bases, the J end by 2 bases, with 10 bases between. The CDR3 has 14 amino acids. This CDR3 reads CASSPVWKQETQYF. The CDR3 DNA reads TGTGCCAGCTCACCCGTCTGGAAGCAAGAGACCCAGTACTTC.

This clonotype was recorded many times. The chain links TRBV7-2 to TRBJ2-7; 7 positions match TRBD2. V lost 3 bases to trimming and J lost 5 bases; unmatched junction nucleotides: 10. The germline gives CDR1 SGHTA, CDR2 FQGNSA. The CDR3 covers 15 residues. In DNA form, the CDR3 reads TGTGCCAGCAGCTTGAGGGGCGGGAGCAGGGACGAGCAGTACTTC. Translation gives CASSLRGGSRDEQYF.

This clonotype has more than one count but fewer than ten. The V gene is TRBV19, the J gene TRBJ2-5, with 7 nucleotides matching TRBD2. The ends lost 3 bases at V and 1 base at J; junction bases unmatched: 2. CDR3 length: 14 residues. The germline gives CDR1 LNHDA, CDR2 SQIVND (reference sequence). CDR3 sequence reads: CASSMGGAQETQYF. CDR3 in DNA: TGTGCCAGTAGTATGGGAGGGGCCCAAGAGACCCAGTACTTC.

The chain couples TRBV6-2 or TRBV6-3 to TRBJ2-7, with D possibly called TRBD1 or TRBD2 (5 bases each). The germline V gene has CDR1 MNHEY and CDR2 SVGEGT. V was clipped by 0 bases and J by 0 bases, with 9 bases between them. CDR3 length: 15 amino acids. In DNA, the CDR3 is TGTGCCAGCAGTTACTCGAGGGGAAGCTCCTACGAGCAGTACTTC. Encoded protein: CASSYSRGSSYEQYF.

This clonotype was observed many times. The chain combines TRBV27 with TRBJ1-5, with D possibly matching TRBD1 (6 bases). Trimming pared 6 bases from V and 2 bases from J, leaving 14 bases between. Germline CDR1 MNHEY, CDR2 SMNVEV (reference sequence). CDR3 length: 15 amino acids. The CDR3 coding sequence is TGTGCCAGCAGCACCAGGGGCTCCGGCAATCAGCCCCAGCATTTT. Encoded protein: CASSTRGSGNQPQHF.

In its sample, this clonotype was seen many times. The chain is built from TRBV11-2 and TRBJ2-7; TRBD2 matches at 8 bases. The CDR3 is made up of 13 amino acids. Losses at the gene ends were 4 bases for V and 4 bases for J; bases not matched to a gene: 3. The germline CDR1 and CDR2 sequences are SGHAT and FQNNGV. CDR3 nucleotides: TGTGCCAGCAGCTCCGGGGGGGGTTACGAGCAGTACTTC. Protein: CASSSGGGYEQYF. Variable domain in full (rest from reference TRBV11-2 and TRBJ2-7): EAGVAQSPRYKIIEKRQSVAFWCNPISGHATLYWYQQILGQGPKLLIQFQNNGVVDDSQLPKDRFSAERLKGVDSTLKIQPAKLEDSAVYLCASSSGGGYEQYFGPGTRLTVT.

This clonotype was seen ten or more times. The chain employs TRBV6-2 or TRBV6-3 and TRBJ2-2; no reliable D call. The CDR3 length is 13 residues. CDR1 is MNHEY, CDR2 SVGEGT, per germline. V was shortened by 0 bases and J by 4 bases, with 3 bases between the two germline ends. CDR3 region: CASSYSGTGELFF. The DNA for the CDR3 is TGTGCCAGCAGTTACTCCGGCACCGGGGAGCTGTTTTTT.

The V gene is TRBV11-2, the J gene TRBJ2-7; 9 bases align to TRBD1. CDR3 length equals 16 residues. The V gene's germline CDR1 is SGHAT and CDR2 FQNNGV. The ends lost 5 bases at V and 3 bases at J; junction bases unmatched: 11. The CDR3 here is CASSPRTTGGYYEQYF. For the CDR3, the DNA is TGTGCCAGCAGCCCTAGAACGACAGGGGGATACTACGAGCAGTACTTC.

This clonotype was observed a handful of times. The J gene is TRBJ1-2, the V gene TRBV10-1, with D unclear. The V end was cut by 4 bases, the J end by 5 bases, with 11 bases between. The CDR3 covers 13 residues. The germline V gene encodes CDR1 WNHNN and CDR2 SYGVQD (reference sequence). CDR3 coding DNA: TGCGCCAGCAGTGGGAGGGAAGAGTATGGCTACACCTTC. Its protein product is CASSGREEYGYTF.

This clonotype was seen repeatedly, ten times or more. The chain uses TRBV12-3 or TRBV12-4 and TRBJ2-7; D remains unclear. V gave up 2 bases and J gave up 0 bases, with 8 bases separating them. The CDR3 runs 14 residues. DNA of the CDR3: TGTGCCAGCAGTTTATCGGGTAGCTCCTACGAGCAGTACTTC. It specifies CASSLSGSSYEQYF.

In this sample, this clonotype turned up many times. The rearrangement uses TRBV19 and TRBJ1-5; 8 bases map to TRBD1. J gave up 2 bases and V 4 bases, and 1 base lay outside the gene matches. The germline CDR1 and CDR2 sequences are LNHDA and SQIVND (reference sequence). The CDR3 extends over 14 amino acids. In nucleotides, the CDR3 is TGTGCCAGTAGTACAGGGGGCGGCAATCAGCCCCAGCATTTT. It yields the protein CASSTGGGNQPQHF. Supplemented by reference TRBV19 and TRBJ1-5, the full variable domain reads DGGITQSPKYLFRKEGQNVTLSCEQNLNHDAMYWYRQDPGQGLRLIYYSQIVNDFQKGDIAEGYSVSREKKESFPLTVTSAQKNPTAFYLCASSTGGGNQPQHFGDGTRLSIL.

This clonotype was seen only a few times. The chain joins TRBV5-1 to TRBJ2-7; 13 bases line up with TRBD2. CDR1 is SGHRS, CDR2 YFSETQ, per germline. With 3 bases clipped from V and 5 bases from J, the junction kept 5 bases outside the gene matches. The CDR3 length is 15 residues. CDR3 amino acids: CASSSGLAGANEQYF. CDR3 sequence (DNA): TGCGCCAGCAGCTCAGGACTAGCGGGAGCAAACGAGCAGTACTTC.

V is TRBV11-1 and J is TRBJ2-5; D is uncertain. V lost 6 bases and J 5 bases, leaving 13 bases between the germline ends. Germline V gives CDR1 SGHAT, CDR2 FQDESV (reference sequence). The length of the CDR3 is 13 residues. The CDR3 protein is CASRHPLGETQYF. CDR3 coding DNA: TGTGCCAGCAGACACCCTCTAGGGGAGACCCAGTACTTC.

Ten or more counts support this clonotype. The genes are TRBV14 and TRBJ2-1, with 7 bases identical to TRBD1. The CDR3 is 16 residues long. CDR1 and CDR2 from the germline V gene are SGHDN and FVKESK. V lost 5 bases to trimming and J lost 2 bases; unmatched junction nucleotides: 9. CDR3 DNA: TGTGCCAGCAGCTCAGAGACAGGGCTTCCCTACAATGAGCAGTTCTTC. Encoded protein: CASSSETGLPYNEQFF.

This clonotype came up many times. This chain joins TRBV2 and TRBJ2-3; 10 positions match TRBD2. The CDR3 has 15 amino acids. V gave up 2 bases and J gave up 5 bases; unmatched junction bases: 4. From germline, CDR1 is SNHLY and CDR2 FYNNEI. CDR3 sequence: CASSEPLAGVDTQYF. As DNA, the CDR3 is TGTGCCAGCAGTGAACCGCTAGCGGGAGTAGATACGCAGTATTTT.

This clonotype was picked up many times. This chain joins TRBV3-1 and TRBJ1-4, with 7 positions matching TRBD1. Germline loops: CDR1 LGHDT, CDR2 YNNKEL (reference sequence). Trimming cost V 4 bases and J 4 bases; bases outside gene matches: 9. This CDR3 region has 16 residues. Written as DNA, the CDR3 is TGTGCCAGCAGCCGGGACAGAACCCAACGTAATGAAAAACTGTTTTTT. It is translated as CASSRDRTQRNEKLFF.

At least ten counts were recorded for this clonotype. The chain recombines TRBV6-1 with TRBJ1-5; D is possibly TRBD1 (6 bases). Looked up from germline, CDR1 is MNHNS and CDR2 is SASEGT. The CDR3 is made up of 13 amino acids. The V end was cut by 5 bases, the J end by 9 bases, with 14 bases between. CDR3 DNA: TGTGCCAGCAGTTCAGGGGTCTCTGGGCCCCAGCATTTT. Its protein product is CASSSGVSGPQHF.